One sample yielded the 15 T cell receptor beta chains listed below, sequenced in a study of cytomegalovirus exposure and HLA in healthy donors. TCRdb's table, derived via immunoSEQ multiplex PCR, lists solely in-frame clones and lacks some. The repertoire holds fewer than 70,000 clones, with about 96% as singletons. Input material: PBMCs. The receptors originated from a man in his late teens or twenties in good health and CMV-seronegative.

The chain carries TRBV2 and TRBJ2-7; 12 nucleotides match TRBD2. The trim removed 6 bases at V and 4 bases at J, leaving 4 bases unmatched. Germline V lookup: CDR1 SNHLY, CDR2 FYNNEI. The length of the CDR3 is 14 residues. CDR3 DNA sequence: TGTGCCAGCAGGAAGACTAGCGGGAGTTACGAGCAGTACTTC. Translated: CASRKTSGSYEQYF. Variable domain in full (rest from reference TRBV2 and TRBJ2-7): EPEVTQTPSHQVTQMGQEVILRCVPISNHLYFYWYRQILGQKVEFLVSFYNNEISEKSEIFDDQFSVERPDGSNFTLKIRSTKLEDSAMYFCASRKTSGSYEQYFGPGTRLTVT.

V usage is TRBV4-1 and J usage is TRBJ2-7, with 13 bases lining up with TRBD2. CDR3 size: 17 residues. CDR1 and CDR2 from the germline V gene are MGHRA and YSYEKL. The V gene end was trimmed by 0 bases and the J gene end by 2 bases; junction bases not matched to a gene: 4. The CDR3, as DNA: TGCGCCAGCAGCCAAGATAGACTAGCGGGAGGAACCTACGAGCAGTACTTC. It yields the protein CASSQDRLAGGTYEQYF.

The chain recombines TRBV9 with TRBJ2-1, with 10 bases lining up with TRBD2. The CDR3 runs 20 residues. Germline-derived CDR1 and CDR2 are SGDLS and YYNGEE. V was pared by 4 bases and J by 1 base, with 17 bases of the junction left unmatched. The CDR3 loop reads CASSPKLAGPLLGSYNEQFF. The CDR3 DNA reads as TGTGCCAGCAGCCCGAAACTAGCGGGGCCACTTTTGGGGTCCTACAATGAGCAGTTCTTC.

The chain combines TRBV19 with TRBJ2-1; TRBD2 agrees at 11 bases. This CDR3 spans 14 amino acids. V gave up 6 bases and J gave up 12 bases; unmatched junction bases: 10. Germline V gives CDR1 LNHDA, CDR2 SQIVND (reference sequence). The CDR3 nucleotides read TGTGCCAGTAGCGAGACTAGCGGGATAAGAAGGCAGTTCTTC. Translating gives CASSETSGIRRQFF. The entire variable domain, with the rest obtained from reference TRBV19 and TRBJ2-1, is as follows: DGGITQSPKYLFRKEGQNVTLSCEQNLNHDAMYWYRQDPGQGLRLIYYSQIVNDFQKGDIAEGYSVSREKKESFPLTVTSAQKNPTAFYLCASSETSGIRRQFFGPGTRLTVL.

This CDR3 reads CASSLNRGQETQYF. The CDR3, as DNA: TGTGCCAGCAGCTTGAACAGGGGGCAGGAGACCCAGTACTTC. The chain has TRBV7-8 and TRBJ2-5; 9 positions agree with TRBD1. Germline values: CDR1 SGHVS, CDR2 FQNEAQ. This CDR3 is 14 amino acids long. V shed 3 bases, J shed 5 bases, and the junction held 4 bases outside the gene matches.

The J gene is TRBJ1-2, the V gene TRBV5-4; possible D gene TRBD1, 6 bases. Trimming left V 4 bases short and J 4 bases short, with 20 bases between. Germline V gives CDR1 SGHNT, CDR2 YYREEE (reference sequence). CDR3 length: 16 residues. The CDR3 sequence is CASSLQGRIMTYGYTF. The CDR3 bases are TGTGCCAGCAGCCTACAGGGTAGGATAATGACCTATGGCTACACCTTC.

This chain uses TRBV27 with TRBJ2-7; 9 bases agree with TRBD1. Germline V gene data show CDR1 as MNHEY and CDR2 as SMNVEV (reference sequence). The CDR3 is 15 residues long. The V and J ends lost 6 bases and 3 bases, in that order; junction bases with no gene match: 9. The CDR3 sequence: CASSVTGQGFYEQYF. In DNA form, the CDR3 reads TGTGCCAGCAGCGTAACCGGACAGGGGTTCTACGAGCAGTACTTC.

In its sample, this clone was seen once. The chain couples TRBV6-4 to TRBJ2-7; TRBD2 matches 11 bases. There are 17 residues in the CDR3. Germline V gene lookup returns CDR1 MRHNA and CDR2 SNTAGT. Trimming removed 7 bases from V and 2 bases from J; junction bases left unmatched: 13. CDR3 in amino acids: CASNLSSGRAPPYEQYF. The CDR3, as DNA: TGTGCCAGCAATCTGAGTAGCGGGAGGGCCCCCCCCTACGAGCAGTACTTC.

The V call is TRBV9, the J call TRBJ1-2, with D maybe TRBD1 (5 bases). Trimming took 4 bases from V and 3 from J, leaving 16 bases between them. The V gene's germline CDR1 is SGDLS and CDR2 YYNGEE. The CDR3 extends over 15 amino acids. The DNA for the CDR3 is TGTGCCAGCAGCCCCCGTTGGGCGGGGGACTATGGCTACACCTTC. This translates into CASSPRWAGDYGYTF.

The V and J genes are TRBV6-5 and TRBJ1-5; weak D call: TRBD1 (6 bases). CDR3 length: 15 amino acids. V lost 6 bases, J lost 3 bases, and 15 bases lay in between. CDR1 and CDR2 (germline): MNHEY, SVGAGI. In DNA form, the CDR3 reads TGTGCCAGCAGCCCACTCGCGGGGGCCAATCAGCCCCAGCATTTT. Translating it yields CASSPLAGANQPQHF.

The gene calls are TRBV5-1 and TRBJ2-2, with 9 bases fitting TRBD2. The ends lost 0 bases at V and 7 bases at J; junction bases unmatched: 7. The CDR3 runs to 16 residues. Germline V gene data show CDR1 as SGHRS and CDR2 as YFSETQ. The CDR3: CASSLEVAGAGGELFF. CDR3 bases: TGCGCCAGCAGCTTGGAGGTAGCGGGAGCAGGCGGGGAGCTGTTTTTT.

The rearrangement uses TRBV30 and TRBJ1-5; TRBD1 aligns across 9 bases. The J segment lost 3 bases and the V segment lost 5 bases, leaving 11 bases of the junction unmatched. The CDR3 sequence is 16 residues long. From germline, CDR1 is GTSNPN and CDR2 SVGIG (reference sequence). The CDR3 DNA sequence: TGTGCCTGGGGGGAGAGGGGGACAGGGTACAATCAGCCCCAGCATTTT. Protein sequence: CAWGERGTGYNQPQHF.

This clone appeared a single time. The chain combines TRBV11-3 with TRBJ2-7; D is unclear. The CDR3 runs to 12 residues. Germline CDR1 reads SGHNT; CDR2 reads YENEEA. V lost 5 bases to trimming and J lost 3 bases, with 8 bases between them. CDR3 residues: CASSLSDYEQYF. The CDR3 DNA reads TGTGCCAGCAGCCTATCCGACTACGAGCAGTACTTC.

V and J are TRBV28 and TRBJ2-7; TRBD2 aligns across 16 bases. CDR1 and CDR2 from the germline V gene are MDHEN and SYDVKM. After removal of 5 bases from V and 7 bases from J, the junction contained 8 bases not matched to a gene. The CDR3 is 16 amino acids. CDR3 bases: TGTGCCAGCAGTCAGGGACTAGCGGGAGGGGGCTGGGAGCAGTACTTC. Translating gives CASSQGLAGGGWEQYF.

The chain employs TRBV28 and TRBJ2-3, with D hard to call. Germline V gene sequence: CDR1 MDHEN, CDR2 SYDVKM. Trimming pared 1 base from V and 0 bases from J, leaving 5 bases between. The CDR3 extends over 14 amino acids. CDR3 sequence reads: CASSLFQSTDTQYF. CDR3 bases: TGTGCCAGCAGTTTATTCCAGAGCACAGATACGCAGTATTTT. Together with reference TRBV28 and TRBJ2-3, the CDR3 gives the full variable domain: DVKVTQSSRYLVKRTGEKVFLECVQDMDHENMFWYRQDPGLGLRLIYFSYDVKMKEKGDIPEGYSVSREKKERFSLILESASTNQTSMYLCASSLFQSTDTQYFGPGTRLTVL.